A selection of T cell receptor beta chains follows, all from one sample in a study of blood T cell repertoires in COVID-19. This table comes from immunoSEQ multiplex PCR, and its TCRdb copy is limited to in-frame clones, with some not included. Of approximately 160,000 clones listed, 90% to 95% were seen once; the top ten hold around 2%. The sequenced sample consisted of peripheral blood. All receptors come from a woman in her sixties with COVID-19, enrolled during active disease. Each CDR3 is given with its conserved first and last residue. D genes are given only for firm matches. A clone size is listed for some rows: how often the clone was seen (once, few, many), or a class if it is expanded.

V gene	J gene	D gene	clone size	CDR3 DNA	CDR3 protein
TRBV6-5	TRBJ1-1	.	.	TGTGCCAGCCCCCAGGGGCAGGGCATGAACACTGAAGCTTTCTTT	CASPQGQGMNTEAFF
TRBV28	TRBJ1-4	.	.	TGTGCCAGCAGTTTATTGGGGGACTCAGGTGAAAAACTGTTTTTT	CASSLLGDSGEKLFF
TRBV15	TRBJ2-1	.	.	TGTGCCACCAGCAGAATAAGACAGAGAAGTTACAATGAGCAGTTCTTC	CATSRIRQRSYNEQFF
TRBV6-5	TRBJ1-3	.	.	TGTGCCGCACGGGGCTCTGGAAACACCATATATTTT	CAARGSGNTIYF
TRBV6-5	TRBJ2-3	.	.	TGTGCCAGCAGTTACTCGTTTCAAGCCCCAGATACGCAGTATTTT	CASSYSFQAPDTQYF
TRBV25-1	TRBJ1-2	TRBD1	.	TGTGCCAGCAGTGAAGGCGGTGGACAGGGGGGCCCGGGAGGCTACACCTTC	CASSEGGGQGGPGGYTF
TRBV27	TRBJ1-2	TRBD1	.	TGTGCCAGCAGAACCAATAAGGGGGGACAGGGACTTTTAGGCTATGGCTACACCTTC	CASRTNKGGQGLLGYGYTF
TRBV4-1	TRBJ1-3	.	few	TGCGCCAGCAGCCAAGATGCGAGCTCTGGAAACACCATATATTTT	CASSQDASSGNTIYF
TRBV5-4	TRBJ1-1	TRBD1	.	TGTGCCAGCAGCGAACCGAGGACAGGGATGAACACTGAAGCTTTCTTT	CASSEPRTGMNTEAFF
TRBV19	TRBJ2-3	TRBD1	.	TGTGCCAGTAGTACGTTTACAGGGGGCACAGATACGCAGTATTTT	CASSTFTGGTDTQYF
TRBV18	TRBJ2-7	.	.	TGTGCCAGCTCACCATCGGGGAGCGGCGAGCAGTACTTC	CASSPSGSGEQYF
TRBV30	TRBJ1-2	TRBD1	.	TGTGCCTCCTCCTGGACAGGGGGGTTTATTAGGTATGGCTACACCTTC	CASSWTGGFIRYGYTF
TRBV6-2/TRBV6-3	TRBJ2-5	.	.	TGTGCCAGCAGTTACACGCTTCGGGGGGAGACCCAGTACTTC	CASSYTLRGETQYF
TRBV3-1/TRBV3-2	TRBJ2-7	TRBD2	.	TGTGCCAGCAGCCCCCTAGCGGGCGACGAGCAGTACTTC	CASSPLAGDEQYF